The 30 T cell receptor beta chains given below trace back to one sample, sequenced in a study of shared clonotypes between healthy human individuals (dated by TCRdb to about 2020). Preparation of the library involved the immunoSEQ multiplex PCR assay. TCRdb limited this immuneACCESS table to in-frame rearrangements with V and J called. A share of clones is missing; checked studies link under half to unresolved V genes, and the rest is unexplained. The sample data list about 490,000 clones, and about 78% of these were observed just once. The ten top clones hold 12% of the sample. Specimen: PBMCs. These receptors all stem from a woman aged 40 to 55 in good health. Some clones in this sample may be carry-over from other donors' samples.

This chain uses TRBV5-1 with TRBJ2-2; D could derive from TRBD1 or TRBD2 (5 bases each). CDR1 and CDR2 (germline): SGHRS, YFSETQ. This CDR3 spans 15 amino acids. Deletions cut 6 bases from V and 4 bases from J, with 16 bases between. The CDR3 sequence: CASTPEGRSTGELFF. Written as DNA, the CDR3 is TGCGCCAGCACCCCAGAGGGACGGAGCACCGGGGAGCTGTTTTTT.

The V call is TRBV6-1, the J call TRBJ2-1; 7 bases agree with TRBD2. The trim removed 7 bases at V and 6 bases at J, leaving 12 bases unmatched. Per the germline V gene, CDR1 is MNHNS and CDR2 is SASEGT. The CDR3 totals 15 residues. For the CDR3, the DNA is TGTGCCAGCACCGGGAGGATAACCGGGACCAATGAGCAGTTCTTC. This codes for CASTGRITGTNEQFF.

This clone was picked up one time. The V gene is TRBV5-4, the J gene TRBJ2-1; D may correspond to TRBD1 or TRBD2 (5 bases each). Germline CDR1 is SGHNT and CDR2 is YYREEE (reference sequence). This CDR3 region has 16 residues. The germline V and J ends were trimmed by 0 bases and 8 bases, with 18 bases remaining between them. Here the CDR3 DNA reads TGTGCCAGCAGCTTGGAAGGACGGGGCGTCGCAGATGAGCAGTTCTTC. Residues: CASSLEGRGVADEQFF. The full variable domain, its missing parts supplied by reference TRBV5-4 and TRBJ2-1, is ETGVTQSPTHLIKTRGQQVTLRCSSQSGHNTVSWYQQALGQGPQFIFQYYREEENGRGNFPPRFSGLQFPNYSSELNVNALELDDSALYLCASSLEGRGVADEQFFGPGTRLTVL.

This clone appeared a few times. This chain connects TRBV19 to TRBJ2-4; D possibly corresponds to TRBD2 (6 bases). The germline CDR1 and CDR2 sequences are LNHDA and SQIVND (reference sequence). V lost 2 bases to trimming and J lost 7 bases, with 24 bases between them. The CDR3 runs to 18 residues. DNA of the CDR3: TGTGCCAGTAGTATATCGGGTGTCGGGTTGGGGGGTCTGAACATTCAGTACTTC. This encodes CASSISGVGLGGLNIQYF.

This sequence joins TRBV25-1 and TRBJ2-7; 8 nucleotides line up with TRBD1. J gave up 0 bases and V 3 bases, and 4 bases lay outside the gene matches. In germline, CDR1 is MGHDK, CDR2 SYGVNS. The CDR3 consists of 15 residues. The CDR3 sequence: CASSEPGTGSYEQYF. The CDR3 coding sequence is TGTGCCAGCAGTGAGCCCGGGACAGGCTCCTACGAGCAGTACTTC.

The CDR3 is CSVEGPGDRGYTF. The DNA of the CDR3 is TGCAGCGTTGAAGGGCCAGGCGACCGAGGCTACACCTTC. This chain connects TRBV29-1 to TRBJ1-2; D gene unclear. Trimming took 1 base from V and 8 from J, leaving 14 bases between them. Germline CDR1 SQVTM, CDR2 ANQGSEA. This CDR3 spans 13 amino acids.

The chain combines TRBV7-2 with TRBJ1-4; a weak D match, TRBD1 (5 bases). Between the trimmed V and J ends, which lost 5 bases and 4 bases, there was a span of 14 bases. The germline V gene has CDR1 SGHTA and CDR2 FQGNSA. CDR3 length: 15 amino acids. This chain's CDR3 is CASSRDGSLNEKLFF. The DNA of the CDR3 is TGTGCCAGCAGCAGGGACGGCAGTCTTAATGAAAAACTGTTTTTT.

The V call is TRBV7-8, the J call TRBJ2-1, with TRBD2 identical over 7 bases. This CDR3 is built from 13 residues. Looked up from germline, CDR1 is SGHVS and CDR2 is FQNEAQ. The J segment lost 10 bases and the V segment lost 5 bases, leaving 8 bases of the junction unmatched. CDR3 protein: CASSDETSWEQFF. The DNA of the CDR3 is TGTGCCAGCAGCGACGAGACTAGCTGGGAGCAGTTCTTC.

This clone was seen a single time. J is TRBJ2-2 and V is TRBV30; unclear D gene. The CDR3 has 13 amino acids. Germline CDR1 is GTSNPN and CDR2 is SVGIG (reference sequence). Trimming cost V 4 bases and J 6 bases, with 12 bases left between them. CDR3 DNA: TGTGCCTGGAACCTAGGGCCAGCCGGGGAGCTGTTTTTT. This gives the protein CAWNLGPAGELFF.

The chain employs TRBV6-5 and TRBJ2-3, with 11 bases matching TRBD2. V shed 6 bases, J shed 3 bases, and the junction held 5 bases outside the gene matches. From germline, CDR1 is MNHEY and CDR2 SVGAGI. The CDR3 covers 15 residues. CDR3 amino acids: CASRLLAGVTDTQYF. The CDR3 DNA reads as TGTGCCAGCAGACTACTAGCGGGAGTGACAGATACGCAGTATTTT.

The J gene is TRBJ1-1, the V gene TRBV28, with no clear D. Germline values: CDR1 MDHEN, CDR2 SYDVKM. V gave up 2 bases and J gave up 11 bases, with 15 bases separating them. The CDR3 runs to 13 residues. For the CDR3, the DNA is TGTGCCAGCAGTTTACCCCCCGGGGTCTGGGCTTTCTTT. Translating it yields CASSLPPGVWAFF.

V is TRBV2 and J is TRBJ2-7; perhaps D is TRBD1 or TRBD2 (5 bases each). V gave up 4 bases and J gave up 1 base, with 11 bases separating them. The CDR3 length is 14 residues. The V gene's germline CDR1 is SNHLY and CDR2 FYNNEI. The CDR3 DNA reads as TGTGCCAGCAGTGTGAGGGGATCTTCCTACGAGCAGTACTTC. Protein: CASSVRGSSYEQYF.

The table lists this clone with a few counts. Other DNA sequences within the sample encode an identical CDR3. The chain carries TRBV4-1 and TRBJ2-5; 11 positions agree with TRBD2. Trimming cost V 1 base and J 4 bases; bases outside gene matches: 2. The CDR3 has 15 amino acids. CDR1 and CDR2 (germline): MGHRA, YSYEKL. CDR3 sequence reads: CASSQASGRSETQYF. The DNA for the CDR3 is TGCGCCAGCAGCCAAGCTAGCGGGAGGTCAGAGACCCAGTACTTC.

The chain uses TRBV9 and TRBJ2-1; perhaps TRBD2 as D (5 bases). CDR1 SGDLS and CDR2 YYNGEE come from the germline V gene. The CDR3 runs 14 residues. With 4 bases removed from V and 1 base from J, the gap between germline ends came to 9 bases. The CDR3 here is CASSPTGSYNEQFF. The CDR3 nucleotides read TGTGCCAGCAGCCCGACGGGGTCCTACAATGAGCAGTTCTTC.

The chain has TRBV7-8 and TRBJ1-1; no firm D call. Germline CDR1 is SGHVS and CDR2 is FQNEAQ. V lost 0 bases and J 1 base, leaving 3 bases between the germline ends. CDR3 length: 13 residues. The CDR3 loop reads CASSLAENTEAFF. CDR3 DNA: TGTGCCAGCAGCTTAGCGGAGAACACTGAAGCTTTCTTT.

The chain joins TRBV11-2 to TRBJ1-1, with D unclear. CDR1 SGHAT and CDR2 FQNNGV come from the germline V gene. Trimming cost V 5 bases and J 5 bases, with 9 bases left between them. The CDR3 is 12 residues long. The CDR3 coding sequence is TGTGCCAGCAGCCAAAGCCAGACTGAAGCTTTCTTT. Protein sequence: CASSQSQTEAFF.

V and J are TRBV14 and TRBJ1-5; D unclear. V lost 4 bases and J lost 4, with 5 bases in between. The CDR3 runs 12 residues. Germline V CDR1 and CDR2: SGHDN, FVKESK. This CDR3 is CASSLTNQPQHF. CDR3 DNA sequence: TGTGCCAGCAGCCTCACGAATCAGCCCCAGCATTTT. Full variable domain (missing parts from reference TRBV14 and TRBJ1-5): EAGVTQFPSHSVIEKGQTVTLRCDPISGHDNLYWYRRVMGKEIKFLLHFVKESKQDESGMPNNRFLAERTGGTYSTLKVQPAELEDSGVYFCASSLTNQPQHFGDGTRLSIL.

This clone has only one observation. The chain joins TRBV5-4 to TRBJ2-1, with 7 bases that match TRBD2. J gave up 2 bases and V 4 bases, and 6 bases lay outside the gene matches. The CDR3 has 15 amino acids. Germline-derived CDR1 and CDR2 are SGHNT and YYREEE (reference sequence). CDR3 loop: CASSTLAVTYNEQFF. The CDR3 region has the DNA TGTGCCAGCAGCACTCTAGCGGTAACCTACAATGAGCAGTTCTTC.

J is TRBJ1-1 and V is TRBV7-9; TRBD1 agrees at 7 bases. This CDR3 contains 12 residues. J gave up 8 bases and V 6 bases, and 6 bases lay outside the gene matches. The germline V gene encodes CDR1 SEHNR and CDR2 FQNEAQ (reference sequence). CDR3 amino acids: CASRRTGAEAFF. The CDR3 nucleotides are TGTGCCAGCAGACGTACAGGGGCCGAAGCTTTCTTT.

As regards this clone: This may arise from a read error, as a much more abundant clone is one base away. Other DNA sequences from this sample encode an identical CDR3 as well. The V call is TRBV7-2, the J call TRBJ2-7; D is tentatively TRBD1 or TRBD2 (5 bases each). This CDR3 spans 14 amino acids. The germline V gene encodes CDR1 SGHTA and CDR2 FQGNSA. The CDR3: CASSRGRGAYEQYF. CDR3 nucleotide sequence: TGCGCCAGCAGTCGGGGACGTGGCGCCTACGAGCAGTACTTC.

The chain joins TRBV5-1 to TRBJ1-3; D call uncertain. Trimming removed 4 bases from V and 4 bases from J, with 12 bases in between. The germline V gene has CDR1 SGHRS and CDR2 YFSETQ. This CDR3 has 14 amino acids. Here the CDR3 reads CASSVTALGNTIYF. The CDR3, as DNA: TGCGCCAGCAGCGTGACTGCGTTGGGAAACACCATATATTTT. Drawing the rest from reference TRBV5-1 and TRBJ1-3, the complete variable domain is KAGVTQTPRYLIKTRGQQVTLSCSPISGHRSVSWYQQTPGQGLQFLFEYFSETQRNKGNFPGRFSGRQFSNSRSEMNVSTLELGDSALYLCASSVTALGNTIYFGEGSWLTVV.

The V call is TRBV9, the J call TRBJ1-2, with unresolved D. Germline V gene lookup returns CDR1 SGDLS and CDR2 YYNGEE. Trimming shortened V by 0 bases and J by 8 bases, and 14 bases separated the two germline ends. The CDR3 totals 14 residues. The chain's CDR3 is CASSVVSHSRGYTF. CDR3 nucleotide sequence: TGTGCCAGCAGCGTAGTGTCCCATAGCAGGGGCTACACCTTC. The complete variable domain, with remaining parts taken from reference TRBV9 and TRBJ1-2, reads DSGVTQTPKHLITATGQRVTLRCSPRSGDLSVYWYQQSLDQGLQFLIQYYNGEERAKGNILERFSAQQFPDLHSELNLSSLELGDSALYFCASSVVSHSRGYTFGSGTRLTVV.

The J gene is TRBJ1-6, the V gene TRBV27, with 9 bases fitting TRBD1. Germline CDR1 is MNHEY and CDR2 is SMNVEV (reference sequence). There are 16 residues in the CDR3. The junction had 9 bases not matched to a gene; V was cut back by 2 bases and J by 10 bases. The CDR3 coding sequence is TGTGCCAGCAGTTTAAGGGGGACAGGGAGGGTCTCACCCCTCCACTTT. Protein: CASSLRGTGRVSPLHF.

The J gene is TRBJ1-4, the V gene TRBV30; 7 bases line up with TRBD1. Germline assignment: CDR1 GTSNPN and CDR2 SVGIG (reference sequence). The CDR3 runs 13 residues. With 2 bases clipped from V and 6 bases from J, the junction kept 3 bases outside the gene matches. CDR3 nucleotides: TGTGCCTGGAGTAGGGGGCCTGATGAAAAACTGTTTTTT. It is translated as CAWSRGPDEKLFF. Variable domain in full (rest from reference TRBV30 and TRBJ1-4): SQTIHQWPATLVQPVGSPLSLECTVEGTSNPNLYWYRQAAGRGLQLLFYSVGIGQISSEVPQNLSASRPQDRQFILSSKKLLLSDSGFYLCAWSRGPDEKLFFGSGTQLSVL.

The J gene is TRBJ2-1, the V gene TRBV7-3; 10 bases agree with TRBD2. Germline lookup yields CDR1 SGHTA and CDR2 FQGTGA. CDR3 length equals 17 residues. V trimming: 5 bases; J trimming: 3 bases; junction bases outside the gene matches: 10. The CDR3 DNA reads TGTGCCAGCAGCCTTGACTCTAGCGGGAGATACTACAATGAGCAGTTCTTC. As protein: CASSLDSSGRYYNEQFF.

This CDR3 is CASRKTPANEQFF. CDR3 coding DNA: TGCGCCAGCAGAAAGACCCCAGCAAATGAGCAGTTCTTC. The chain couples TRBV4-1 to TRBJ2-1, with unresolved D. In germline, CDR1 is MGHRA, CDR2 YSYEKL. Trimming stripped 6 bases from V and 7 bases from J, with 13 bases between. This CDR3 comprises 13 residues.

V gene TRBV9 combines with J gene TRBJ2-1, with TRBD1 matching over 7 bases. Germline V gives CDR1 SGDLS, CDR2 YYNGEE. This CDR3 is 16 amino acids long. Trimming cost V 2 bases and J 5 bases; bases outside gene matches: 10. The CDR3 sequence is CASSVTPGTADNEQFF. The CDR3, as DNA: TGTGCCAGCAGCGTTACCCCCGGGACAGCTGACAATGAGCAGTTCTTC.

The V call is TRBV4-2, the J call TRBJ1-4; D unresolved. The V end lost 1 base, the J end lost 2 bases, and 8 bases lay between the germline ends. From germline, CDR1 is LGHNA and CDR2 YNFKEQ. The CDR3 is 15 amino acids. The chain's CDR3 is CASSQVVGTNEKLFF. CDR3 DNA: TGTGCCAGCAGCCAAGTGGTAGGGACTAATGAAAAACTGTTTTTT.

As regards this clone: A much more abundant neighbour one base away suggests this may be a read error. CDR3 sequence reads: CAAPRTGISHEQYF. In DNA, the CDR3 is TGTGCCGCACCCAGGACAGGGATCTCCCACGAGCAGTACTTC. The chain joins TRBV30 to TRBJ2-7; 8 bases are a match to TRBD1. Germline V gives CDR1 GTSNPN, CDR2 SVGIG (reference sequence). This CDR3 has 14 amino acids.

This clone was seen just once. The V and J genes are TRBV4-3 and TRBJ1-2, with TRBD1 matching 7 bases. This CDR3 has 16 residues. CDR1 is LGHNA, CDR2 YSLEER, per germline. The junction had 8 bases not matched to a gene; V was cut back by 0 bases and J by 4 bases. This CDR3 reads CASSQEGGSGRYGYTF. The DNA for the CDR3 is TGCGCCAGCAGCCAAGAAGGGGGCTCAGGGCGCTATGGCTACACCTTC.